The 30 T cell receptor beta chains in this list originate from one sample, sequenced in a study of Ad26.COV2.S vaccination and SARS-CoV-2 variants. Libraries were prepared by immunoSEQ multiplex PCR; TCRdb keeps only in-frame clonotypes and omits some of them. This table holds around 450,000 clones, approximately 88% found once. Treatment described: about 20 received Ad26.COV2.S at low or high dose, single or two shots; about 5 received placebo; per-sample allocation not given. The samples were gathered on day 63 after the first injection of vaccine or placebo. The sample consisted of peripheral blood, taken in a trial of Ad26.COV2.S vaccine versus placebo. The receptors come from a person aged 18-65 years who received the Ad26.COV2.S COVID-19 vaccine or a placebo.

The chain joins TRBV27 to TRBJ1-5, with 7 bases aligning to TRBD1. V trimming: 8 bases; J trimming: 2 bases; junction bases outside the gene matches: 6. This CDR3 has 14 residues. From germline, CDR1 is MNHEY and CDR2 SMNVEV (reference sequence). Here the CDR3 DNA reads TGTGCCAGCGGGACAGCGTCGGGCAATCAGCCCCAGCATTTT. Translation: CASGTASGNQPQHF.

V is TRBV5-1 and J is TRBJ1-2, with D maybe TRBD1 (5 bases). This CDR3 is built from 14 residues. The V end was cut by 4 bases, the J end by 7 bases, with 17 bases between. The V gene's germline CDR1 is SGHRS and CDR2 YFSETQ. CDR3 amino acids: CASSPGTSKSGYTF. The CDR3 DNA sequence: TGCGCCAGCAGCCCCGGGACCTCCAAGTCTGGCTACACCTTC. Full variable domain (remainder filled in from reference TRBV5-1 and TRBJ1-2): KAGVTQTPRYLIKTRGQQVTLSCSPISGHRSVSWYQQTPGQGLQFLFEYFSETQRNKGNFPGRFSGRQFSNSRSEMNVSTLELGDSALYLCASSPGTSKSGYTFGSGTRLTVV.

The CDR3 region has the DNA TGTGCCAGCAGCAAAGAGAAGAACCTGAACACTGAAGCTTTCTTT. As protein: CASSKEKNLNTEAFF. The V and J genes are TRBV21-1 and TRBJ1-1. TRBV21-1 is given as a pseudogene. This CDR3 has 15 amino acids.

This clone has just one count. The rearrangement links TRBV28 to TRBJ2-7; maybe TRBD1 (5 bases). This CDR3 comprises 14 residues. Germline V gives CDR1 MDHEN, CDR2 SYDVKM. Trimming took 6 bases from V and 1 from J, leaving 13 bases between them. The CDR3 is CASSPIKGSYEQYF. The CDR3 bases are TGTGCCAGCAGCCCGATAAAGGGGTCCTACGAGCAGTACTTC. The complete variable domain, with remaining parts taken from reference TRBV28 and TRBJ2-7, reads DVKVTQSSRYLVKRTGEKVFLECVQDMDHENMFWYRQDPGLGLRLIYFSYDVKMKEKGDIPEGYSVSREKKERFSLILESASTNQTSMYLCASSPIKGSYEQYFGPGTRLTVT.

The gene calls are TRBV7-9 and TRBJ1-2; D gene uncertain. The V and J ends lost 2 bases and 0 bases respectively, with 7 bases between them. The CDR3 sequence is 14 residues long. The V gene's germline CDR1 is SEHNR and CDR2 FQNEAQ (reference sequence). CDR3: CASSLSSPNYGYTF. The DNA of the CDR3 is TGTGCCAGCAGCTTAAGTTCCCCTAACTATGGCTACACCTTC.

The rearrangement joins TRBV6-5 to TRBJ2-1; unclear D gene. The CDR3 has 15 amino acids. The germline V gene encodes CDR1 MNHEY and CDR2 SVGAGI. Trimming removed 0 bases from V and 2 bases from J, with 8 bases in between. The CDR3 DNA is TGTGCCAGCAGTTACTCGGGAACACCCTACAATGAGCAGTTCTTC. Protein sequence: CASSYSGTPYNEQFF.

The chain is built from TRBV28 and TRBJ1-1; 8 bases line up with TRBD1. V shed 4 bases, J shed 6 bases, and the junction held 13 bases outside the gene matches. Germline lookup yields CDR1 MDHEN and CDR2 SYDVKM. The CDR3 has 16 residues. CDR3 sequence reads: CASSSYAGQGFSEAFF. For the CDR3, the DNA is TGTGCCAGCAGTTCGTATGCCGGACAGGGATTTTCTGAAGCTTTCTTT.

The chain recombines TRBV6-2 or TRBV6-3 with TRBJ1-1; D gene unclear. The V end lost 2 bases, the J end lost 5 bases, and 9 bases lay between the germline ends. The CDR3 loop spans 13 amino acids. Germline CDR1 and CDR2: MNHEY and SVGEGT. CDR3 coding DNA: TGTGCCAGCAGTTACGGCGCTCGGACTGAAGCTTTCTTT. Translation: CASSYGARTEAFF.

CDR3 loop: CASSNTGQYNEQFF. DNA of the CDR3: TGTGCCAGTAGTAATACGGGACAGTACAATGAGCAGTTCTTC. The chain is built from TRBV19 and TRBJ2-1; 7 bases are a match to TRBD1. Germline CDR1 LNHDA, CDR2 SQIVND (reference sequence). Trimming removed 4 bases from V and 4 bases from J; junction bases left unmatched: 4. The CDR3 spans 14 residues.

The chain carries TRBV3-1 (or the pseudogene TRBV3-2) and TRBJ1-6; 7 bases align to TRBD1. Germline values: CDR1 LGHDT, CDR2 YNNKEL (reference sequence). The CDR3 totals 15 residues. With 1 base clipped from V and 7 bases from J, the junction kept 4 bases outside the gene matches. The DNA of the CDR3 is TGTGCCAGCAGCCAAGCAGGGGGGATAAATTCACCCCTCCACTTT. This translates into CASSQAGGINSPLHF.

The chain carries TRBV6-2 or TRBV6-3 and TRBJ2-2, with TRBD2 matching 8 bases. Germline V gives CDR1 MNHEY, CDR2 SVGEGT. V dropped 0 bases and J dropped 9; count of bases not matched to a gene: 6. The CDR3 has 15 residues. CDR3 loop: CASSYSTGGPRELFF. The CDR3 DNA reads TGTGCCAGCAGTTACTCGACGGGGGGGCCTCGGGAGCTGTTTTTT.

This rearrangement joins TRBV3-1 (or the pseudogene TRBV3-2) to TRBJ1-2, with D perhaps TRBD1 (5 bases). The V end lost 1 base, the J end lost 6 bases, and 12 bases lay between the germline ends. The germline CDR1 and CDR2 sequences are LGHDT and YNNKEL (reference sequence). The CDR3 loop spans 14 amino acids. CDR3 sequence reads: CASSQAGQGDGYTF. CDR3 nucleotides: TGTGCCAGCAGCCAAGCGGGGCAGGGCGATGGCTACACCTTC.

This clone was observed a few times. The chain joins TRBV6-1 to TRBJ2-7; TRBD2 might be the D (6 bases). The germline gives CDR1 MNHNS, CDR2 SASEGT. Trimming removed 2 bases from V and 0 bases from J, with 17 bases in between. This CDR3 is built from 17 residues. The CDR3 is CASSELSGGGFSYEQYF. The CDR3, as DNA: TGTGCCAGCAGTGAACTCAGTGGGGGAGGTTTCTCCTACGAGCAGTACTTC.

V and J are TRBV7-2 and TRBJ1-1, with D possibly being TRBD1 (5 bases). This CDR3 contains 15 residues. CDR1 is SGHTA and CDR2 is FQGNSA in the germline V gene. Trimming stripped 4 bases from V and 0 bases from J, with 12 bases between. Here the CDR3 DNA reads TGTGCCAGCAGCTCCGGGGCAACTATGAACACTGAAGCTTTCTTT. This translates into CASSSGATMNTEAFF.

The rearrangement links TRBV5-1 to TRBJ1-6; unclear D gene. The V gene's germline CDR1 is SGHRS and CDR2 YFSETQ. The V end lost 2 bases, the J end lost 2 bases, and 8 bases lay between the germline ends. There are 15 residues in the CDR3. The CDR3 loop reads CASSLGQTYNSPLHF. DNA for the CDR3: TGCGCCAGCAGCTTAGGCCAGACCTATAATTCACCCCTCCACTTT.

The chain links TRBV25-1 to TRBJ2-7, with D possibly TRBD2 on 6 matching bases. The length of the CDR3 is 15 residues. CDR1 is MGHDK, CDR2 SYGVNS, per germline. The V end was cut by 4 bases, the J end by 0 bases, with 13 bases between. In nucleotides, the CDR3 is TGTGCCAGCAGTGCGGGACTCCTACCCTCCTACGAGCAGTACTTC. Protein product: CASSAGLLPSYEQYF.

The CDR3 DNA reads as TGTGCCAGCAGCTTACTGGAGAGCGGCTCCTACGAGCAGTACTTC. This encodes CASSLLESGSYEQYF. The chain carries TRBV5-5 and TRBJ2-7; TRBD2 is a possible D gene (5 bases). V lost 2 bases and J 0 bases, leaving 12 bases between the germline ends. The CDR3 is 15 amino acids. The germline gives CDR1 SGHKS, CDR2 YYEKEE (reference sequence).

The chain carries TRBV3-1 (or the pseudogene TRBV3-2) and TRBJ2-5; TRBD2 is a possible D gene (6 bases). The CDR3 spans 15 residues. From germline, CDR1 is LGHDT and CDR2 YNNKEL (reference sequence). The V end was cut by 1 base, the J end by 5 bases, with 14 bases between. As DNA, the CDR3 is TGTGCCAGCAGCCAAGGGCCCAAGGCGGGGGAGACCCAGTACTTC. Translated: CASSQGPKAGETQYF.

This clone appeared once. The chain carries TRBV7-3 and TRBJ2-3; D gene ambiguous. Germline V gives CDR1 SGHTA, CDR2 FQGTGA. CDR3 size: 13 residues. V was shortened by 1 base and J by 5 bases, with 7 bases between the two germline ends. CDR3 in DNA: TGTGCCAGCAGCTTAAAGTATCTAGATACGCAGTATTTT. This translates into CASSLKYLDTQYF.

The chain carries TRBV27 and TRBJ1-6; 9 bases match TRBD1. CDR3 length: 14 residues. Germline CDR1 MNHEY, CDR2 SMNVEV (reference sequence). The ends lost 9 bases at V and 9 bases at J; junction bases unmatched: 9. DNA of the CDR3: TGTGCCAGAACCGGGACAGGGTTTTGTTCACCCCTCCACTTT. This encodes CARTGTGFCSPLHF.

CDR3 nucleotides: TGTGCCAGCTCACCAGACCCAAATCAGCCCCAGCATTTT. As protein: CASSPDPNQPQHF. V gene TRBV18 combines with J gene TRBJ1-5; D gene unclear. V was trimmed by 2 bases and J by 4 bases, leaving 6 bases between them. Germline V gene sequence: CDR1 KGHSH, CDR2 LQKENI. The CDR3 is 13 amino acids.

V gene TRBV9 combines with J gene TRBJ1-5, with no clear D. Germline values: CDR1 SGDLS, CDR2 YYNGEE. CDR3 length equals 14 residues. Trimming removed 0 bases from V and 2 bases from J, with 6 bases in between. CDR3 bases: TGTGCCAGCAGCGTAGGGAACGGCAATCAGCCCCAGCATTTT. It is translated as CASSVGNGNQPQHF.

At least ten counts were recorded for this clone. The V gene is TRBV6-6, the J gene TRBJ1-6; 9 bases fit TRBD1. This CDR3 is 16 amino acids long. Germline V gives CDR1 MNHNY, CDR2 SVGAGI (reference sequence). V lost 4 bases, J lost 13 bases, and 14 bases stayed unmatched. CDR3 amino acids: CASSSDGQGFKGPLHF. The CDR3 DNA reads TGTGCCAGCAGTTCCGACGGACAGGGGTTTAAGGGTCCCCTCCACTTT.

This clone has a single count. DNA for the CDR3: TGTGCCAGCAGTGGGGACACTTCCTACGAGCAGTACTTC. It translates to CASSGDTSYEQYF. This chain connects TRBV2 to TRBJ2-7, with D possibly being TRBD1 (6 bases). There are 13 residues in the CDR3. Germline V CDR1 and CDR2: SNHLY, FYNNEI. V gave up 4 bases and J gave up 1 base, with 8 bases separating them.

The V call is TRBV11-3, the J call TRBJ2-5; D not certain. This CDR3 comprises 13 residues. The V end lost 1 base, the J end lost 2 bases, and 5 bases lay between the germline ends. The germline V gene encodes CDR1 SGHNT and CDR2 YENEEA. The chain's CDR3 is CASSLATQETQYF. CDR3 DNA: TGTGCCAGCAGCTTAGCAACACAAGAGACCCAGTACTTC.

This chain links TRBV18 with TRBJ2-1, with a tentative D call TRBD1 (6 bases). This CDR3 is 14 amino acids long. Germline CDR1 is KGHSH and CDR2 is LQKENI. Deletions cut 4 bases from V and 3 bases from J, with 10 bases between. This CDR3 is CASSQPGHYNEQFF. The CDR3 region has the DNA TGTGCCAGCTCACAGCCGGGACACTACAATGAGCAGTTCTTC.

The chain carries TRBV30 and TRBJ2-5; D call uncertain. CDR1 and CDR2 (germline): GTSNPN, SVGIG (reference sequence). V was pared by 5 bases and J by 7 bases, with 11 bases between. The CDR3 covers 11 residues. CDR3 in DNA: TGTGCCTGGCTTCGGGTAGGGACCCAGTACTTC. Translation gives CAWLRVGTQYF.

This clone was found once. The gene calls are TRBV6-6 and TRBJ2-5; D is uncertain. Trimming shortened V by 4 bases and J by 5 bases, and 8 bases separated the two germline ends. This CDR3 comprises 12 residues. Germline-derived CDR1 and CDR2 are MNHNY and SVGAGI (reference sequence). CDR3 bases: TGTGCCAGCAGTTTACCACGGGAGACCCAGTACTTC. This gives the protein CASSLPRETQYF.

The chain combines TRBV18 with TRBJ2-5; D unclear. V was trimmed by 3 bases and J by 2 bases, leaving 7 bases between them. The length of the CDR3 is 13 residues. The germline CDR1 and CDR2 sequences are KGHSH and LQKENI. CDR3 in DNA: TGTGCCAGCTCACCCGGGCAACAAGAGACCCAGTACTTC. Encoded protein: CASSPGQQETQYF.

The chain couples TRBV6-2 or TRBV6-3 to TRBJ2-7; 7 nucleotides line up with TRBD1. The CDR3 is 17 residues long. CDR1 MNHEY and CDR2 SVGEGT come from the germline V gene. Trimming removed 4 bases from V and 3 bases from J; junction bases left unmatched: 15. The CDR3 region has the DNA TGTGCCAGCAGTTTGAGAACTACAGGGGTCCGAAACTACGAGCAGTACTTC. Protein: CASSLRTTGVRNYEQYF.